The T cell receptor (beta chain) under discussion was sequenced for a study of blood T cell repertoires in COVID-19. Some clones are missing from TCRdb's copy, which holds only in-frame ones; the method was immunoSEQ multiplex PCR. The sample includes 310,000 or so clones, about 85% of them seen just once. CDR1 is SGHTA and CDR2 is FQGTGA in the germline V gene. This CDR3 is built from 16 residues. V was clipped by 3 bases and J by 8 bases; unmatched bases: 13. Cohort allocation depended upon clinical history that participants reported. Sequencing was carried out using PBMCs or T cells enriched from blood (not recorded which). The chain carries TRBV7-3 and TRBJ2-1, with 7 bases lining up with TRBD2. This clonotype originated in a woman in her twenties or thirties who had recovered from COVID-19. In DNA, the CDR3 is TGTGCCAGCAGCTTGACCCCGGGAGGCCTACCTTATGAGCAGTTCTTC. As protein: CASSLTPGGLPYEQFF.